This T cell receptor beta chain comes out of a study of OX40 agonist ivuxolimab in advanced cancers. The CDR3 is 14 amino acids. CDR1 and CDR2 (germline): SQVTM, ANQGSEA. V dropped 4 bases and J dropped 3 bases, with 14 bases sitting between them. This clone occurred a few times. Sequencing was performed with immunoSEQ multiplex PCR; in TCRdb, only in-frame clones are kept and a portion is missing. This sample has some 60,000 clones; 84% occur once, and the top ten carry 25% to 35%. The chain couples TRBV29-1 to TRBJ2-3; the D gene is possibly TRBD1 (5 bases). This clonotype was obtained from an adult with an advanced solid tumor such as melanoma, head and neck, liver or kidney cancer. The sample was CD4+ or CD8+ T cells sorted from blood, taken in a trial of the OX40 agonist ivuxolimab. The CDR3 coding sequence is TGCAGCGTTGCGATCCAGGGTGGGACAGATACGCAGTATTTT. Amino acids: CSVAIQGGTDTQYF.